These T cell receptor beta chains were read from a single sample in a study of shared clonotypes between healthy human individuals. Here immunoSEQ multiplex PCR was the method, and the copy in TCRdb shows in-frame clones only, minus some. The repertoire consists of about 1.5 million clones, with around 98% occurring once and the leading ten covering roughly 0.4%. The sequencing sample was made of naive CD4+ T cells sorted from blood. These receptors originate from a man aged 30-40 years in good health. The CDR3 runs from the conserved cysteine through the conserved F or W. A D gene is named only where the DNA matches it firmly. Clone size is stated in some rows and not others, as once, few, many or a class when expanded.

CDR3aa,CDR3nt,abundance,d_gene,v_gene,j_gene
CASSPGDRGTTEAFF,TGCGCCAGCAGCCCGGGGGACAGGGGGACCACTGAAGCTTTCTTT,-,TRBD1,TRBV5-1,TRBJ1-1
CASSLRASGRYNEQFF,TGTGCCAGCAGTTTAAGGGCTAGCGGGAGATACAATGAGCAGTTCTTC,-,TRBD2,TRBV27,TRBJ2-1
CASSETSGSIYEQYF,TGTGCCAGTAGTGAGACTAGCGGGAGCATCTACGAGCAGTACTTC,-,TRBD2,TRBV19,TRBJ2-7
CSVVQIWREGVYEQYF,TGCAGCGTTGTTCAAATCTGGCGGGAGGGGGTTTACGAGCAGTACTTC,-,TRBD2,TRBV29-1,TRBJ2-7
CASRPNDSTGELFF,TGTGCCAGCAGACCAAATGACAGCACCGGGGAGCTGTTTTTT,-,-,TRBV2,TRBJ2-2
CASSSGTPNEKLFF,TGTGCCAGCAGCTCGGGCACGCCTAATGAAAAACTGTTTTTT,-,-,TRBV5-4,TRBJ1-4
CASSLINRPSGANVLTF,TGTGCCAGCAGCTTGATCAACCGCCCCTCTGGGGCCAACGTCCTGACTTTC,-,-,TRBV5-5,TRBJ2-6
CASSVHRADYNEQFF,TGTGCCAGCAGCGTTCACAGGGCCGACTACAATGAGCAGTTCTTC,-,-,TRBV9,TRBJ2-1
CASSSRTDTQYF,TGTGCCAGCAGTTCCCGCACAGATACGCAGTATTTT,-,-,TRBV27,TRBJ2-3
CASTIGSNTDTQYF,TGTGCCAGCACAATAGGCTCAAACACAGATACGCAGTATTTT,-,-,TRBV6-5,TRBJ2-3
CASSPQPGELFF,TGTGCCAGCAGCCCGCAGCCCGGGGAGCTGTTTTTT,-,-,TRBV11-2,TRBJ2-2
CASSILFGEKLFF,TGTGCCAGTAGTATTTTGTTCGGTGAAAAACTGTTTTTT,-,-,TRBV19,TRBJ1-4
CASSLTGGEQTQYF,TGTGCCAGCAGCTTGACAGGGGGCGAACAGACCCAGTACTTC,-,TRBD1,TRBV7-9,TRBJ2-5
CASSPDLGGNTGELFF,TGTGCCAGCAGTCCGGATCTTGGGGGGAACACCGGGGAGCTGTTTTTT,-,-,TRBV25-1,TRBJ2-2
CASSDRDRANEKLFF,TGTGCCAGCAGCGACCGGGACAGGGCTAATGAAAAACTGTTTTTT,once,TRBD1,TRBV5-8,TRBJ1-4
CASKVLSRDGTSTDTQYF,TGTGCCAGCAAGGTTTTGAGCCGCGATGGGACTAGCACAGATACGCAGTATTTT,-,-,TRBV27,TRBJ2-3
CSVEIGMNTEAFF,TGCAGCGTTGAAATAGGTATGAACACTGAAGCTTTCTTT,-,-,TRBV29-1,TRBJ1-1
CASSFIRGDQPQHF,TGTGCCAGCAGTTTCATCCGGGGAGATCAGCCCCAGCATTTT,-,-,TRBV28,TRBJ1-5
CASSLDLGSTYNEQFF,TGTGCCAGCAGCTTAGATCTGGGAAGCACCTACAATGAGCAGTTCTTC,-,-,TRBV11-3,TRBJ2-1
CASSLRGDGELFF,TGTGCCAGCAGCTTACGAGGTGACGGGGAGCTGTTTTTT,-,-,TRBV7-3,TRBJ2-2
CASSYEAGGRAVQYF,TGTGCCAGCAGTTACGAGGCGGGAGGGAGGGCTGTGCAGTACTTC,-,TRBD2,TRBV6-5,TRBJ2-7
CASIFLSGRVNEQYF,TGTGCCAGCATATTTCTTAGCGGGCGAGTGAACGAGCAGTACTTC,-,-,TRBV21-1,TRBJ2-7
CASSRGQYGYTF,TGTGCCAGCAGCCGCGGACAGTATGGCTACACCTTC,-,-,TRBV7-6,TRBJ1-2
CASSKGISGAPDYEQYF,TGTGCCAGCAGCAAAGGGATTAGCGGAGCCCCTGACTACGAGCAGTACTTC,once,-,TRBV21-1,TRBJ2-7
CSVRTEKETQYF,TGCAGCGTAAGGACAGAGAAAGAGACCCAGTACTTC,-,-,TRBV29-1,TRBJ2-5
CASNGQENSNQPQHF,TGTGCCAGCAACGGTCAGGAGAATAGCAATCAGCCCCAGCATTTT,-,-,TRBV28,TRBJ1-5
CASSRRQGTNNTGELFF,TGTGCCAGCAGCCGTAGACAGGGCACGAACAACACCGGGGAGCTGTTTTTT,-,TRBD1,TRBV7-8,TRBJ2-2
CASRRVPGMEQYF,TGTGCCAGTAGACGGGTACCCGGAATGGAGCAGTACTTC,-,-,TRBV19,TRBJ2-7